These T cell receptor beta chains were read from a single sample in a study of cytomegalovirus exposure and HLA in healthy donors. The data were produced by immunoSEQ multiplex PCR, yet TCRdb's version contains in-frame clones alone and is incomplete. This sample has 70,000 to 90,000 clones; approximately 71% occur once, and the top ten carry roughly 2.2%. The sample comprised PBMCs. The receptor source for this set is a middle-aged man in good health and CMV-seronegative. Both conserved end residues are part of each CDR3. Each record gives: D gene, clone size, J gene, V gene, CDR3 DNA, CDR3 protein. The D gene is left open where the match is weak. Clone size, where shown, is once, few, many, or a class for clones that have expanded.

D gene: .
clone size: .
J gene: TRBJ2-7
V gene: TRBV5-6
CDR3 DNA: TGTGCCAGCAGCTTGTACTCAGGAAAGTCCTACGAGCAGTACTTC
CDR3 protein: CASSLYSGKSYEQYF

D gene: .
clone size: few
J gene: TRBJ2-2
V gene: TRBV30
CDR3 DNA: TGTGCCTGGACCCCCGGGACACCGAACACCGGGGAGCTGTTTTTT
CDR3 protein: CAWTPGTPNTGELFF

D gene: TRBD2
clone size: .
J gene: TRBJ2-5
V gene: TRBV30
CDR3 DNA: TGTGCCTGGAGTGCGATACAGGGACTAGCGGGAGTGGGGGAGCAGTACTTC
CDR3 protein: CAWSAIQGLAGVGEQYF

D gene: .
clone size: few
J gene: TRBJ1-4
V gene: TRBV2
CDR3 DNA: TGTGCCAGCAACCGCCGGGAAGGGGGTAATGAAAAACTGTTTTTT
CDR3 protein: CASNRREGGNEKLFF

D gene: .
clone size: .
J gene: TRBJ1-5
V gene: TRBV7-8
CDR3 DNA: TGTGCCAGCAGCTTATTCGGGAATAGCAATCAGCCCCAGCATTTT
CDR3 protein: CASSLFGNSNQPQHF

D gene: .
clone size: .
J gene: TRBJ2-4
V gene: TRBV6-5
CDR3 DNA: TGTGCCAGCAGTTATGCCGGGTCCCTAGGAAACATTCAGTACTTC
CDR3 protein: CASSYAGSLGNIQYF

D gene: TRBD2
clone size: .
J gene: TRBJ2-7
V gene: TRBV5-1
CDR3 DNA: TGCGCCAGCAGCTTGGGCGGCGGGAGGTACGAGCAGTACTTC
CDR3 protein: CASSLGGGRYEQYF

D gene: .
clone size: .
J gene: TRBJ1-3
V gene: TRBV11-2
CDR3 DNA: TGTGCCAGCAGCCACCGGAGGGGTGGAAACACCATATATTTT
CDR3 protein: CASSHRRGGNTIYF

D gene: .
clone size: .
J gene: TRBJ2-1
V gene: TRBV15
CDR3 DNA: TGTGCCACCAGCAGAGAAGCGGAATCCTACAATGAGCAGTTCTTC
CDR3 protein: CATSREAESYNEQFF

D gene: .
clone size: .
J gene: TRBJ1-1
V gene: TRBV6-6
CDR3 DNA: TGTGCCAGCAGTTACCAACCCACCGGGGTGAACACTGAAGCTTTCTTT
CDR3 protein: CASSYQPTGVNTEAFF

D gene: .
clone size: .
J gene: TRBJ2-3
V gene: TRBV11-2
CDR3 DNA: TGTGCCAGCAGTTCGGGGGTGTGGGTTACGCAGTATTTT
CDR3 protein: CASSSGVWVTQYF

D gene: .
clone size: few
J gene: TRBJ1-6
V gene: TRBV5-1
CDR3 DNA: TGCGCCAGCAGCTTGGCCCACAGGGATTCACCCCTCCACTTT
CDR3 protein: CASSLAHRDSPLHF

D gene: .
clone size: .
J gene: TRBJ1-1
V gene: TRBV5-6
CDR3 DNA: TGTGCCAGCAGCTTGGTCAGGGGCGCGACCTCTGAAGCTTTCTTT
CDR3 protein: CASSLVRGATSEAFF

D gene: TRBD1
clone size: few
J gene: TRBJ1-6
V gene: TRBV2
CDR3 DNA: TGTGCCAGCAGTGGACGTTCCACAGGGGGCTTTAATTCACCCCTCCACTTT
CDR3 protein: CASSGRSTGGFNSPLHF

D gene: .
clone size: .
J gene: TRBJ2-7
V gene: TRBV6-1
CDR3 DNA: TGTGCCAGCAGTGAACTGGGCAGGGGATACGAGCAGTACTTC
CDR3 protein: CASSELGRGYEQYF

D gene: .
clone size: few
J gene: TRBJ1-2
V gene: TRBV5-6
CDR3 DNA: TGTGCCAGCAGCTTTGCAGGTGGCTACACCTTC
CDR3 protein: CASSFAGGYTF

D gene: .
clone size: .
J gene: TRBJ2-7
V gene: TRBV7-2
CDR3 DNA: TGTGCCAGCAGCTTAGTCCGGTACGAGCAGTACTTC
CDR3 protein: CASSLVRYEQYF

D gene: .
clone size: few
J gene: TRBJ2-7
V gene: TRBV4-1
CDR3 DNA: TGCGCCAGCAGCTACCGCGGTGGGGCCTCCTACGAGCAGTACTTC
CDR3 protein: CASSYRGGASYEQYF

D gene: .
clone size: few
J gene: TRBJ1-1
V gene: TRBV5-4
CDR3 DNA: TGTGCCAGCAGCTTGGGGGCCGTTCACACTGAAGCTTTCTTT
CDR3 protein: CASSLGAVHTEAFF

D gene: TRBD1
clone size: .
J gene: TRBJ1-5
V gene: TRBV6-1
CDR3 DNA: TGTGCCAGCAGTGAAGCGCGTTTCGGGATGGGACAGATCAATCAGCCCCAGCATTTT
CDR3 protein: CASSEARFGMGQINQPQHF

D gene: TRBD2
clone size: .
J gene: TRBJ2-5
V gene: TRBV5-4
CDR3 DNA: TGTGCCAGCAGCTTGGCGGGGGGGGCGGAGACCCAGTACTTC
CDR3 protein: CASSLAGGAETQYF

D gene: .
clone size: .
J gene: TRBJ2-7
V gene: TRBV27
CDR3 DNA: TGTGCCAGCAGTCTCTACTCGGACAGAAACTACGAGCAGTACTTC
CDR3 protein: CASSLYSDRNYEQYF

D gene: .
clone size: once
J gene: TRBJ1-1
V gene: TRBV10-3
CDR3 DNA: TGTGCCATCAGCACCCACCCCTTGACAGAAACTGAAGCTTTCTTT
CDR3 protein: CAISTHPLTETEAFF

D gene: .
clone size: .
J gene: TRBJ2-3
V gene: TRBV6-5
CDR3 DNA: TGTGCCAGCAGCCCCGGGGGACAGTTCACAGATACGCAGTATTTT
CDR3 protein: CASSPGGQFTDTQYF

D gene: .
clone size: .
J gene: TRBJ1-2
V gene: TRBV27
CDR3 DNA: TGTGCCAGCAGTTCCACAGGGAGCAGGGGCTACACCTTC
CDR3 protein: CASSSTGSRGYTF

D gene: TRBD1
clone size: .
J gene: TRBJ1-2
V gene: TRBV7-8
CDR3 DNA: TGTGCCAGCAGCATCCGGGACAGTGGCTACACCTTC
CDR3 protein: CASSIRDSGYTF

D gene: .
clone size: .
J gene: TRBJ1-2
V gene: TRBV6-4
CDR3 DNA: TGTGCCAGCAGTGCTCAAGGGGTTGGTGGCTACACCTTC
CDR3 protein: CASSAQGVGGYTF

D gene: TRBD2
clone size: few
J gene: TRBJ2-1
V gene: TRBV9
CDR3 DNA: TGTGCCAGCAGCTCCGGACTAGCGGGAGGGGGCAATGAGCAGTTCTTC
CDR3 protein: CASSSGLAGGGNEQFF

D gene: TRBD1
clone size: .
J gene: TRBJ2-1
V gene: TRBV7-9
CDR3 DNA: TGTGCCAGCAGCTTTTCGGGACAGGGTTCACATGAGCAGTTCTTC
CDR3 protein: CASSFSGQGSHEQFF

D gene: .
clone size: .
J gene: TRBJ2-7
V gene: TRBV2
CDR3 DNA: TGTGCCAGCTCAGTTCCCACCCGGAGCTACGAGCAGTACTTC
CDR3 protein: CASSVPTRSYEQYF

D gene: .
clone size: few
J gene: TRBJ1-5
V gene: TRBV6-1
CDR3 DNA: TGTGCCAGCAGTATCCTCTCAGAGGGCAATCAGCCCCAGCATTTT
CDR3 protein: CASSILSEGNQPQHF

D gene: TRBD1
clone size: .
J gene: TRBJ2-6
V gene: TRBV10-3
CDR3 DNA: TGTGCCTCTTCAGGGACAGGAAGCTCTGGGGCCAACGTCCTGACTTTC
CDR3 protein: CASSGTGSSGANVLTF

D gene: TRBD1
clone size: .
J gene: TRBJ2-1
V gene: TRBV19
CDR3 DNA: TGTGCCAGTAGCAGCCCGGGACAGGGACGAAATGAGCAGTTCTTC
CDR3 protein: CASSSPGQGRNEQFF

D gene: TRBD1
clone size: .
J gene: TRBJ2-7
V gene: TRBV7-2
CDR3 DNA: TGTGCCAGCAGCCACAGACAGGGATCTGGCGAGCAGTACTTC
CDR3 protein: CASSHRQGSGEQYF

D gene: .
clone size: .
J gene: TRBJ1-2
V gene: TRBV6-5
CDR3 DNA: TGTGCCAGCAGTGGGGGGGCCTATGGCTACACCTTC
CDR3 protein: CASSGGAYGYTF

D gene: .
clone size: .
J gene: TRBJ2-2
V gene: TRBV10-3
CDR3 DNA: TGTGCCATCAGTGGCCCAGGTGACACCGGGGAGCTGTTTTTT
CDR3 protein: CAISGPGDTGELFF

D gene: .
clone size: .
J gene: TRBJ2-4
V gene: TRBV29-1
CDR3 DNA: TGCAGCGCTCGTCGGGGAGGAAAAAACATTCAGTACTTC
CDR3 protein: CSARRGGKNIQYF

D gene: TRBD2
clone size: .
J gene: TRBJ2-3
V gene: TRBV5-1
CDR3 DNA: TGCGCCAGCAGCTTGGCCATAGCGGGGTACACAGATACGCAGTATTTT
CDR3 protein: CASSLAIAGYTDTQYF

D gene: TRBD2
clone size: .
J gene: TRBJ2-7
V gene: TRBV6-5
CDR3 DNA: TGTGCCAGCAGGCACGGGGGGGGTAGCTTTTACGAGCAGTACTTC
CDR3 protein: CASRHGGGSFYEQYF

D gene: TRBD1
clone size: few
J gene: TRBJ2-7
V gene: TRBV5-1
CDR3 DNA: TGCGCCAGCCGATCCGACAGGGGAAGGGGCGAGCAGTACTTC
CDR3 protein: CASRSDRGRGEQYF

D gene: TRBD1
clone size: once
J gene: TRBJ2-5
V gene: TRBV9
CDR3 DNA: TGTGCCAGCAGCCCAGGGGGCGGCGCGGGGGAGACCCAGTACTTC
CDR3 protein: CASSPGGGAGETQYF

D gene: TRBD2
clone size: .
J gene: TRBJ2-5
V gene: TRBV5-1
CDR3 DNA: TGCGCCAGCAGCTTGGAGCGGCTAGCGGGGAAGGAGACCCAGTACTTC
CDR3 protein: CASSLERLAGKETQYF

D gene: .
clone size: .
J gene: TRBJ2-7
V gene: TRBV27
CDR3 DNA: TGTGCCAGCAGTTGGGGCAGGGCCTACGAGCAGTACTTC
CDR3 protein: CASSWGRAYEQYF

D gene: TRBD1
clone size: .
J gene: TRBJ2-1
V gene: TRBV9
CDR3 DNA: TGTGCCAGCAGCGTAGCGACAGGGAGAGGGTATGAGCAGTTCTTC
CDR3 protein: CASSVATGRGYEQFF

D gene: .
clone size: .
J gene: TRBJ2-7
V gene: TRBV5-6
CDR3 DNA: TGTGCCAGCAGCTTGTCTAGCTCCGAGCAGTACTTC
CDR3 protein: CASSLSSSEQYF